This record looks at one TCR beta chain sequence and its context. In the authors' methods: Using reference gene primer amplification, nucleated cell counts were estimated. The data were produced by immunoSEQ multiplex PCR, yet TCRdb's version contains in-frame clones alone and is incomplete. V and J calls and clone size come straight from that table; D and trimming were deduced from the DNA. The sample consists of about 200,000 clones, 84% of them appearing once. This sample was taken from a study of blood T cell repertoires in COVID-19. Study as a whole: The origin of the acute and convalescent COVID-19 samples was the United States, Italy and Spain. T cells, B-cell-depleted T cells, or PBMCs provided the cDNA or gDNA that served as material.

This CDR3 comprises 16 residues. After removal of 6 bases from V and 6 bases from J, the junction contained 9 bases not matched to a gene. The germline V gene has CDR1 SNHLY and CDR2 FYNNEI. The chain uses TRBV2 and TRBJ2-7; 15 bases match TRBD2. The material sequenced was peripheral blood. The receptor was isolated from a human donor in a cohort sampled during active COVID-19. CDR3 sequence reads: CASRAAGTSGRTEQYF. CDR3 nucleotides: TGTGCCAGCAGGGCCGCCGGGACTAGCGGGAGGACCGAGCAGTACTTC.